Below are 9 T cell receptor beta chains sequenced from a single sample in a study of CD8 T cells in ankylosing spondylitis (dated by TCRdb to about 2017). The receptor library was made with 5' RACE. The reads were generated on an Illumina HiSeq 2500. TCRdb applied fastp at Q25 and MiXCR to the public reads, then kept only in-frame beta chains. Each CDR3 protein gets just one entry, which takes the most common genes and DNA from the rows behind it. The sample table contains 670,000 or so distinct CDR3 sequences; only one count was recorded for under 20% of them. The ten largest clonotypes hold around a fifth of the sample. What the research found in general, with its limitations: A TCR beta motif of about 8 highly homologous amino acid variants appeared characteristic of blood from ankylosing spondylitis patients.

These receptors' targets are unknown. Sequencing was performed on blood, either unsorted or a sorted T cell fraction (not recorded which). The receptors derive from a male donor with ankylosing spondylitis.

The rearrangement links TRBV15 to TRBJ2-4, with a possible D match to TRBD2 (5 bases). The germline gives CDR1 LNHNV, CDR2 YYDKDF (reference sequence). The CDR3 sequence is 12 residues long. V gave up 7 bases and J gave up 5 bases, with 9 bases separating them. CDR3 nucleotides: TGTGCCACCAACGGGGTCGAAAACATTCAGTACTTC. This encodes CATNGVENIQYF.

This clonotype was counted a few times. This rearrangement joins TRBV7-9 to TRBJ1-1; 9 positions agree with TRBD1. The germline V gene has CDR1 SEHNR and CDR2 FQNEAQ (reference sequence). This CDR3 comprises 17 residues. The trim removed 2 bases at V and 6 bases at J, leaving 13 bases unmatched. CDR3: CASSLRPGNRTGAEAFF. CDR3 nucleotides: TGTGCCAGCAGCTTACGTCCAGGTAACCGGACAGGGGCTGAAGCTTTCTTT.

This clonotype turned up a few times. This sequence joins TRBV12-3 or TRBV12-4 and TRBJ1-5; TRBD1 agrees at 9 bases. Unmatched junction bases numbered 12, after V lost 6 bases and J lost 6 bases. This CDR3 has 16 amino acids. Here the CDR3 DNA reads TGTGCCAGCAGCCTAGATACAGGGGGCGCGGGTCAGCCCCAGCATTTT. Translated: CASSLDTGGAGQPQHF.

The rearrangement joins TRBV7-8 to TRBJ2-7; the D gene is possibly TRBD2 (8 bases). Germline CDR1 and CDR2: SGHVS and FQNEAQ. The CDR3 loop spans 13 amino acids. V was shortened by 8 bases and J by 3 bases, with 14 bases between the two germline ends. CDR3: CASVQGTSYEQYF. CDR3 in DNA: TGTGCCAGCGTACAGGGGACTAGCTACGAGCAGTACTTC.

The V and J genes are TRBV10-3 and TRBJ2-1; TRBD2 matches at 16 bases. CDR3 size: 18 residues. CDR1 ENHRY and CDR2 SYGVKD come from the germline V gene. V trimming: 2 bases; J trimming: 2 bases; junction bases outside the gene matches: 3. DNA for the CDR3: TGTGCCATCAGTGAGCGGGGACTAGCGGGAGGGCCCTACAATGAGCAGTTCTTC. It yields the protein CAISERGLAGGPYNEQFF.

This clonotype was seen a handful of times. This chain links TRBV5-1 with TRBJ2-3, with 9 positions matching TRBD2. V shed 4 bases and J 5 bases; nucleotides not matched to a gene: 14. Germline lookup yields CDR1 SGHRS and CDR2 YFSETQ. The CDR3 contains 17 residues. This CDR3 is CASSPPPERGVRDTQYF. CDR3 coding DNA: TGCGCCAGCAGCCCGCCCCCCGAGCGGGGGGTCAGAGATACGCAGTATTTT. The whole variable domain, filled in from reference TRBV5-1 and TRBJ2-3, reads KAGVTQTPRYLIKTRGQQVTLSCSPISGHRSVSWYQQTPGQGLQFLFEYFSETQRNKGNFPGRFSGRQFSNSRSEMNVSTLELGDSALYLCASSPPPERGVRDTQYFGPGTRLTVL.

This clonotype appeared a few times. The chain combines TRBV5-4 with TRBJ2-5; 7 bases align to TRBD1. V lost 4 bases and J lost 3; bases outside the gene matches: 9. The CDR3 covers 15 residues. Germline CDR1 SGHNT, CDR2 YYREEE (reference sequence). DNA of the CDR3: TGTGCCAGCAGCCCGCCGGGACAGCGAAAAGAGACCCAGTACTTC. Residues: CASSPPGQRKETQYF.

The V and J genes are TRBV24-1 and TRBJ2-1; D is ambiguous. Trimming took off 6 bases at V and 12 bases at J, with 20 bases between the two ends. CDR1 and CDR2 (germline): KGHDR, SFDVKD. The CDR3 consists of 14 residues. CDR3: CATSPDEIVSGQFF. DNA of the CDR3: TGTGCCACCAGTCCAGACGAAATAGTATCGGGGCAGTTCTTC.

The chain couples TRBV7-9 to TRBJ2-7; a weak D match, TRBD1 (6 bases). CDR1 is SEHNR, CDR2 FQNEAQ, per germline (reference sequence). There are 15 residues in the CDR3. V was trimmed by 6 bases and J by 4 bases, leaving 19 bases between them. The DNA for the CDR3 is TGTGCCAGCAGTCGGACCGGGACAAATTCTTACGAGCAGTACTTC. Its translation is CASSRTGTNSYEQYF. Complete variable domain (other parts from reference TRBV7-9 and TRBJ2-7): DTGVSQNPRHKITKRGQNVTFRCDPISEHNRLYWYRQTLGQGPEFLTYFQNEAQLEKSRLLSDRFSAERPKGSFSTLEIQRTEQGDSAMYLCASSRTGTNSYEQYFGPGTRLTVT.